The TCR beta chain described here comes from a study of blood T cell repertoires in COVID-19. Original methodology: Researchers report that nucleated cell counts were estimated from reference gene primer amplification. Measured with immunoSEQ multiplex PCR; TCRdb has only the in-frame clones, and not every one. V and J calls and clone size come straight from that table; D and trimming were deduced from the DNA. The sample lists 130,000 to 150,000 clones, just under 90% seen once, with 4.3% in the top ten. The CDR3 length is 15 residues. Germline V CDR1 and CDR2: LGHNT, FRNRAP. Trimming removed 1 base from V and 10 bases from J; junction bases left unmatched: 12.

The J gene is TRBJ1-1, the V gene TRBV12-5; 7 nucleotides agree with TRBD1. The specimen was peripheral blood. The TCR originated in a woman in her forties with acute or convalescent COVID-19. CDR3 sequence: CASGLAGQPARGAFF. The CDR3 DNA sequence: TGTGCTAGTGGTTTGGCGGGACAGCCTGCCAGAGGAGCTTTCTTT.